Below are 2 T cell receptor beta chains sequenced from a single sample in a study of cytomegalovirus exposure and HLA in healthy donors. PCR amplification relied on 60 Vbeta primers (plus 13 Jbeta primers). Clones were read by immunoSEQ multiplex PCR, and TCRdb kept only the in-frame ones, dropping some. The sample consists of around 140,000 clones, more than 70% of them appearing once. The sample comprised PBMCs. These receptor sequences come from a man aged 35 to 55 in good health and CMV-seronegative.

This clone came up once. V gene TRBV9 combines with J gene TRBJ1-1; D not certain. V lost 4 bases and J 4 bases, leaving 17 bases between the germline ends. CDR1 and CDR2 from the germline V gene are SGDLS and YYNGEE. The CDR3 is made up of 15 amino acids. CDR3 residues: CASSPQNGLTTEAFF. As DNA, the CDR3 is TGTGCCAGCAGCCCTCAAAACGGACTGACCACTGAAGCTTTCTTT.

The table lists this clone with a count of one. J is TRBJ2-7 and V is TRBV5-1; D not certain. With 4 bases removed from V and 0 bases from J, the gap between germline ends came to 14 bases. Germline V gene lookup returns CDR1 SGHRS and CDR2 YFSETQ. The CDR3 is 15 residues long. The DNA for the CDR3 is TGCGCCAGCAGCAGAACGGATTCTAGCTCCTACGAGCAGTACTTC. Amino acids: CASSRTDSSSYEQYF. Supplemented by reference TRBV5-1 and TRBJ2-7, the full variable domain reads KAGVTQTPRYLIKTRGQQVTLSCSPISGHRSVSWYQQTPGQGLQFLFEYFSETQRNKGNFPGRFSGRQFSNSRSEMNVSTLELGDSALYLCASSRTDSSSYEQYFGPGTRLTVT.